Included here is one T cell receptor beta chain sequence, with context. This sample is part of a study of blood T cell repertoires in COVID-19. The CDR3 is 12 amino acids. The V and J ends lost 8 bases and 6 bases, in that order; junction bases with no gene match: 8. Looked up from germline, CDR1 is SQVTM and CDR2 is ANQGSEA. Libraries were prepared by immunoSEQ multiplex PCR; TCRdb keeps only in-frame clonotypes and omits some of them. The sample has about 200,000 clones; approximately 90% are singletons. This receptor was identified in an older man with acute or convalescent COVID-19. V is TRBV29-1 and J is TRBJ2-7; 9 bases agree with TRBD2. Sequenced sample: peripheral blood. The CDR3 DNA reads as TGCAGCATCAGCGGGAGGAGCTTCGAGCAGTACTTC. Encoded protein: CSISGRSFEQYF.